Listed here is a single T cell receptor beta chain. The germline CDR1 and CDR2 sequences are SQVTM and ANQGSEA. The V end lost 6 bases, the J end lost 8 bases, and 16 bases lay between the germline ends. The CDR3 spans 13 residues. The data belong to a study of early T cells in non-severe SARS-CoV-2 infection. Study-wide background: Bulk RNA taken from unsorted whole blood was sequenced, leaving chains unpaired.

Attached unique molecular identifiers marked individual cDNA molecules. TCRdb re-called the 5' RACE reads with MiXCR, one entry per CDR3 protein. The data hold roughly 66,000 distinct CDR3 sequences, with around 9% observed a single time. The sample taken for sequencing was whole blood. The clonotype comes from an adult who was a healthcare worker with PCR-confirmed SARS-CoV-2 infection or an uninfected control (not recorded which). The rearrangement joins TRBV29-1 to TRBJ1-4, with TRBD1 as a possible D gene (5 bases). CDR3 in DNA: TGCAGCGTCACGCGGGGGATTGGGGAAAAACTGTTTTTT. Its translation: CSVTRGIGEKLFF.